The present T cell receptor (beta chain) was sequenced within a study of OX40 agonist ivuxolimab in advanced cancers. Looking at the study overall: The patients' treatment was ivuxolimab, an agonistic anti-OX40 (CD134) antibody. Under the entry rules, prior anti-PD-1, anti-PD-L1 or anti-CTLA-4 therapy was allowed, and roughly 41% had some.

Germline V lookup: CDR1 MNHNY, CDR2 SVGAGI (reference sequence). The CDR3 totals 15 residues. V was cut by 10 bases and J by 5 bases, with 21 bases left in between. The repertoire was sequenced with immunoSEQ multiplex PCR; TCRdb's copy has only in-frame clones and lacks some. There are 70,000 to 90,000 clones in the sample; roughly nine tenths occur only once, and 6.5% to 8.5% lies in the top ten. The TCR comes from an adult with an advanced solid tumor such as melanoma, head and neck, liver or kidney cancer. The starting material was CD4+ or CD8+ T cells sorted from blood, obtained in a trial of the OX40 agonist ivuxolimab. The chain employs TRBV6-6 and TRBJ2-1; tentatively, D is TRBD2 (6 bases). The CDR3 loop reads CANSRSISGDNEQFF. In nucleotides, the CDR3 is TGTGCCAATTCCCGATCTATTAGCGGTGACAATGAGCAGTTCTTC.